This paragraph reports one T cell receptor (beta chain). No antigen is known for it. This CDR3 contains 15 residues. Trimming stripped 2 bases from V and 4 bases from J, with 14 bases between. Germline V gene sequence: CDR1 MNHNS, CDR2 SASEGT. The data are from a study of tumor-infiltrating lymphocytes in localized non-small cell lung cancer. Study results and limitations: Tumors had more T cell infiltration than uninvolved lung, per TCRbeta sequencing and CD3 counts.

Using immunoSEQ multiplex PCR, the repertoire was profiled, and TCRdb retains in-frame clones only, with some absent. The table records over 5,500 clones, 61% of them present only once. Sample: lung tumor tissue. The V gene is TRBV6-1, the J gene TRBJ1-2; TRBD1 is a possible D gene (5 bases). This receptor was obtained from a human donor with non-small cell lung cancer. The CDR3 DNA sequence: TGTGCCAGCAGTGAAAATCGTCGGGGGGGCTATGGCTACACCTTC. It is translated as CASSENRRGGYGYTF.